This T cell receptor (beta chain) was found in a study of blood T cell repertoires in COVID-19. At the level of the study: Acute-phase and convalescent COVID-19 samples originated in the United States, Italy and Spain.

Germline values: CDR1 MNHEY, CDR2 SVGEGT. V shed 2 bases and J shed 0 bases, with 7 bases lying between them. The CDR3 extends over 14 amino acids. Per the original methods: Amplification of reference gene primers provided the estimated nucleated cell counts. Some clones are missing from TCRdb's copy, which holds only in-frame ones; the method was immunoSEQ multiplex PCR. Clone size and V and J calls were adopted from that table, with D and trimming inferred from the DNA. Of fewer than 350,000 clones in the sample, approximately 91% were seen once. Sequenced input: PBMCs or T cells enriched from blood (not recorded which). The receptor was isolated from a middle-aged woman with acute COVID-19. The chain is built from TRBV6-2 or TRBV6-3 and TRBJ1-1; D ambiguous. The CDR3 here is CASSYRRMNTEAFF. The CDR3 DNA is TGTGCCAGCAGTTACCGCAGGATGAACACTGAAGCTTTCTTT.